Detailed here is one T cell receptor beta chain. No antigen is known for it. This record belongs to a study of cytomegalovirus exposure and HLA in healthy donors. Findings and limits, study-wide: TCR beta V- and J-gene trimming was later associated with a missense DCLRE1C variant.

With 60 Vbeta and 13 Jbeta primers, the PCR was carried out. The assay was immunoSEQ multiplex PCR, and TCRdb's table has in-frame clones only and misses some. The repertoire holds about 130,000 clones, with around 81% as singletons. Sequencing was carried out using PBMCs. The receptor's source is a man younger than 35 in good health and CMV-seronegative.

CDR3 sequence: CASSDRTGGYEQYF. The DNA for the CDR3 is TGTGCCAGCAGTGACCGGACAGGGGGCTACGAGCAGTACTTC. J is TRBJ2-7 and V is TRBV2, with 10 bases that match TRBD1. Per the germline V gene, CDR1 is SNHLY and CDR2 is FYNNEI. J lost 3 bases, V lost 3 bases, and 2 bases had no gene match. CDR3 size: 14 residues.